The 8 T cell receptor beta chains listed next were all sequenced from one sample in a study of response to subunit inactivated influenza vaccine. MiXCR, applied by TCRdb to the RT-PCR reads, yields one record per CDR3 protein. The sample has 860,000 or so distinct CDR3 sequences; approximately 21% are singletons. The source material was PBMCs from blood, sampled more than 4 days after vaccination. The receptors derive from a man aged 50 or older who received an inactivated influenza vaccine.

In its sample, this clonotype was seen a few times. V gene TRBV30 combines with J gene TRBJ2-2; D perhaps matches TRBD2 (6 bases). The CDR3 extends over 16 amino acids. V gave up 2 bases and J gave up 6 bases, with 19 bases separating them. Germline V gene sequence: CDR1 GTSNPN, CDR2 SVGIG (reference sequence). This chain's CDR3 is CAWSPRGISSPGELFF. The CDR3 nucleotides read TGTGCCTGGAGTCCTCGGGGGATTTCAAGTCCCGGGGAGCTGTTTTTT.

This clonotype was detected ten times or more. The J gene is TRBJ2-7, the V gene TRBV12-3 or TRBV12-4; D might be TRBD2 (5 bases). The CDR3 length is 15 residues. The germline V and J ends were trimmed by 5 bases and 0 bases, with 14 bases remaining between them. The CDR3 loop is CASSPEGLFSYEQYF. The CDR3 nucleotides are TGTGCCAGCAGTCCCGAGGGCCTTTTCTCCTACGAGCAGTACTTC.

The rearrangement links TRBV5-1 to TRBJ2-3, with 8 bases identical to TRBD2. Germline trimming cut 2 bases from V and 2 bases from J; bases unmatched to any gene: 4. CDR3 length: 15 amino acids. Germline V gene lookup returns CDR1 SGHRS and CDR2 YFSETQ. The CDR3 nucleotides read TGCGCCAGCAGCTTCACAGCGGGGGTCACAGATACGCAGTATTTT. Translating it yields CASSFTAGVTDTQYF.

J is TRBJ2-1 and V is TRBV20-1; the D call may be TRBD1 or TRBD2 (5 bases each). Germline CDR1 and CDR2: DFQATT and SNEGSKA (reference sequence). The CDR3 has 15 residues. The germline V and J ends were trimmed by 5 bases and 4 bases, with 18 bases remaining between them. CDR3 region: CSAQKGSGRYNEQFF. The CDR3 DNA is TGCAGTGCTCAGAAGGGGTCGGGACGGTACAATGAGCAGTTCTTC.

The rearrangement links TRBV5-1 to TRBJ2-1; 9 bases agree with TRBD2. V gave up 6 bases and J gave up 8 bases; unmatched junction bases: 15. Germline CDR1 SGHRS, CDR2 YFSETQ. This CDR3 region has 16 residues. The CDR3 protein is CASIGPIAGVGDEQFF. In DNA, the CDR3 is TGCGCCAGCATCGGCCCTATAGCGGGAGTAGGCGATGAGCAGTTCTTC.

This clonotype came up a few times. The chain combines TRBV2 with TRBJ2-7; the D gene could be TRBD1 or TRBD2 (5 bases each). Germline CDR1 and CDR2: SNHLY and FYNNEI. V lost 9 bases to trimming and J lost 2 bases, with 11 bases between them. The CDR3 is 12 amino acids. The CDR3 region is CARGDGPYEQYF. The CDR3 DNA follows: TGTGCCAGAGGGGACGGACCCTACGAGCAGTACTTC. The full variable domain, in which reference TRBV2 and TRBJ2-7 provide the parts outside the CDR3, is EPEVTQTPSHQVTQMGQEVILRCVPISNHLYFYWYRQILGQKVEFLVSFYNNEISEKSEIFDDQFSVERPDGSNFTLKIRSTKLEDSAMYFCARGDGPYEQYFGPGTRLTVT.

This clonotype appeared a few times. The chain is built from TRBV5-6 and TRBJ2-7; 7 bases line up with TRBD2. The CDR3 spans 13 residues. The V gene end was trimmed by 3 bases and the J gene end by 5 bases; junction bases not matched to a gene: 5. The V gene's germline CDR1 is SGHDT and CDR2 YYEEEE. The CDR3 DNA reads as TGTGCCAGCAGCTATCGGACTAGGGACGAGCAGTACTTC. Protein sequence: CASSYRTRDEQYF.

J is TRBJ2-1 and V is TRBV12-3 or TRBV12-4; no firm D call. There are 14 residues in the CDR3. V lost 6 bases and J 2 bases, leaving 11 bases between the germline ends. CDR3 residues: CASRGSGTYNEQFF. CDR3 bases: TGTGCCAGCAGGGGATCAGGAACCTACAATGAGCAGTTCTTC.